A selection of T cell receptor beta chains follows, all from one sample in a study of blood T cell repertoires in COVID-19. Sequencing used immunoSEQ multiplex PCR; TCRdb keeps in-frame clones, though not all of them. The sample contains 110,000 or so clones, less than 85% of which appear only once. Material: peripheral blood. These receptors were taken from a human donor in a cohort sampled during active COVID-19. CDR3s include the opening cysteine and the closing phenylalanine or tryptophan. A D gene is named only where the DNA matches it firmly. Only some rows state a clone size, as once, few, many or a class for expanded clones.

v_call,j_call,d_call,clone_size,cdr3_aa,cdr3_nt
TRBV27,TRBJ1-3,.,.,CASSLTLGLISDTIYF,TGTGCCAGCAGTTTAACCCTTGGACTCATTTCTGATACCATATATTTT
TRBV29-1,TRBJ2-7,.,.,CSVSDRRYEQYF,TGCAGCGTTTCTGACAGGAGATACGAGCAGTACTTC
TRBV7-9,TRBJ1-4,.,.,CASSPRGVGNEKLFF,TGTGCCAGCAGCCCGAGAGGAGTGGGTAATGAAAAACTGTTTTTT
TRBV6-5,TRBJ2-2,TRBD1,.,CASRQGDVGELFF,TGTGCCAGCAGACAGGGGGATGTCGGGGAGCTGTTTTTT
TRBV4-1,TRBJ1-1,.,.,CASSLPAGELNTEAFF,TGCGCCAGCAGCCTCCCCGCGGGGGAGCTGAACACTGAAGCTTTCTTT
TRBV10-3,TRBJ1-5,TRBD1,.,CAISAYRGGNQPQHF,TGTGCCATCAGTGCTTACAGGGGGGGCAATCAGCCCCAGCATTTT
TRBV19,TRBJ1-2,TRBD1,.,CASSLRQGGVDGYTF,TGTGCCAGTAGTCTACGACAGGGAGGAGTCGATGGCTACACCTTC
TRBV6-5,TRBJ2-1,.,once,CASSKLGEQFF,TGTGCCAGCAGTAAACTTGGTGAGCAGTTCTTC
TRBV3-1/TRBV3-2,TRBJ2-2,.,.,CASSQLVGELFF,TGTGCCAGCAGCCAATTAGTCGGGGAGCTGTTTTTT
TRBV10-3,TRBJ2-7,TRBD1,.,CAISDFPTGDRVTYEQYF,TGTGCCATCAGTGATTTCCCGACGGGGGACAGGGTAACCTACGAGCAGTACTTC
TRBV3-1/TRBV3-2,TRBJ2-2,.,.,CASSLNPGLGPGELFF,TGTGCCAGCAGCCTCAATCCGGGACTGGGACCCGGGGAGCTGTTTTTT
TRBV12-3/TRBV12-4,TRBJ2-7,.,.,CASSPAGEQYF,TGTGCCAGCAGTCCGGCGGGCGAGCAGTACTTC
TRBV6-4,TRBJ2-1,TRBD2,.,CASSDLAGDYNEQFF,TGTGCCAGCAGTGACTTAGCGGGGGACTACAATGAGCAGTTCTTC
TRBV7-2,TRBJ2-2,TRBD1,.,CASSLEGATNTGELFF,TGTGCCAGCAGCTTAGAGGGGGCTACGAACACCGGGGAGCTGTTTTTT
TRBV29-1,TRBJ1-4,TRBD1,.,CSVGGTGNEKLFF,TGCAGCGTTGGGGGGACAGGGAATGAAAAACTGTTTTTT
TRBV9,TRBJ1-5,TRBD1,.,CASSPQGDNQPQHF,TGTGCCAGCAGCCCGCAGGGGGACAATCAGCCCCAGCATTTT
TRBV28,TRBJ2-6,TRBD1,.,CATTDRAGAGANVLTF,TGTGCCACCACCGACAGGGCCGGGGCTGGGGCCAACGTCCTGACTTTC
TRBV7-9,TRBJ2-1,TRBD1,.,CASSSEGQGGQFF,TGTGCCAGCAGTTCTGAGGGACAGGGTGGGCAGTTCTTC
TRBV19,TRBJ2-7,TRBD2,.,CASSKGLVYYEQYF,TGTGCCAGTAGTAAGGGACTAGTCTACTACGAGCAGTACTTC
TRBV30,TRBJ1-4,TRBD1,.,CAWSVPGQGGEKLFF,TGTGCCTGGAGTGTACCGGGACAGGGAGGCGAAAAACTGTTTTTT
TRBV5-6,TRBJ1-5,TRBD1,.,CASSFYRQGNQPQHF,TGTGCCAGCAGCTTTTACCGACAGGGAAATCAGCCCCAGCATTTT
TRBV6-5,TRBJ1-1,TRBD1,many,CASSRWDRANTEAFF,TGTGCCAGCAGTCGGTGGGACAGGGCGAACACTGAAGCTTTCTTT
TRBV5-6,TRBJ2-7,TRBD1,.,CASNSPGQHYEQYF,TGTGCCAGCAACTCCCCGGGACAGCACTACGAGCAGTACTTC
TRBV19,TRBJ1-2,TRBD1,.,CASSPRTGSKGYTF,TGTGCCAGTAGTCCTAGGACAGGGTCTAAAGGCTACACCTTC
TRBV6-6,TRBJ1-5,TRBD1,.,CASSTEDRVSNQPQHF,TGTGCCAGCAGTACTGAAGACAGGGTTAGCAATCAGCCCCAGCATTTT
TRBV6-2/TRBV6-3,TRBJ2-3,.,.,CASSYSPGFPDTQYF,TGTGCCAGCAGTTACTCGCCGGGGTTCCCAGATACGCAGTATTTT
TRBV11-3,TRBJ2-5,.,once,CASSSTPRGQETQYF,TGTGCCAGCAGCTCGACGCCTAGGGGCCAAGAGACCCAGTACTTC
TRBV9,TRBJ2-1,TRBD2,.,CASSVDLAGGLNEQFF,TGTGCCAGCAGCGTAGACTTAGCGGGGGGCCTCAATGAGCAGTTCTTC
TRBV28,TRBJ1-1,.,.,CASRLTVRGNTEAFF,TGTGCCAGCAGGCTTACGGTGCGGGGGAACACTGAAGCTTTCTTT
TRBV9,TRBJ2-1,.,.,CASSSPWTNEQFF,TGTGCCAGCAGCTCTCCCTGGACAAATGAGCAGTTCTTC
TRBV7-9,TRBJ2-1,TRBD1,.,CASTTVTGRSEQFF,TGTGCCAGCACCACGGTGACAGGGCGAAGTGAGCAGTTCTTC
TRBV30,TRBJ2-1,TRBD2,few,CAWSVPLAGGYNEQFF,TGTGCCTGGAGTGTACCCCTAGCGGGGGGGTACAATGAGCAGTTCTTC
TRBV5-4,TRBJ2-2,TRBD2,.,CASSPRNSGGRTGELFF,TGTGCCAGCAGCCCTAGAAATAGCGGGGGGCGGACCGGGGAGCTGTTTTTT
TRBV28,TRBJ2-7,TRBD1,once,CASSSPGARGSSYEQYF,TGTGCCAGCAGTTCCCCAGGGGCCAGGGGGAGCTCCTACGAGCAGTACTTC
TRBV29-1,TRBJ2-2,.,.,CSVGSTGELFF,TGCAGCGTTGGGAGCACCGGGGAGCTGTTTTTT
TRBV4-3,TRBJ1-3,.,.,CASSPSTGSGNTIYF,TGCGCCAGCAGCCCGTCGACAGGTTCTGGAAACACCATATATTTT
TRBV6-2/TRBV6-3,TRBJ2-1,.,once,CASSTRDSQSYNEQFF,TGTGCCAGCAGCACACGGGACTCCCAGTCCTACAATGAGCAGTTCTTC
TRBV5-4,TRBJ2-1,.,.,CASSLGRRGSTAQEFF,TGTGCCAGCAGCTTGGGTAGGCGGGGATCCACGGCTCAGGAGTTCTTC
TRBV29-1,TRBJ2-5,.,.,CSVAGSETQYF,TGCAGCGTTGCGGGGTCGGAGACCCAGTACTTC
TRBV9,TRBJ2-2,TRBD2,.,CASSPRGGGTGELFF,TGTGCCAGCAGCCCCCGGGGGGGCGGGACCGGGGAGCTGTTTTTT
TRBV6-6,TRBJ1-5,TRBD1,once,CASSYDRVGGQPQHF,TGTGCCAGCAGTTACGACAGGGTCGGAGGTCAGCCCCAGCATTTT
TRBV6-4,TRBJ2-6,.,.,CASSPGGSGANVLTF,TGTGCCAGCAGCCCCGGCGGCTCTGGGGCCAACGTCCTGACTTTC
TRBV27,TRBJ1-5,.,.,CASSLSYGANQPQHF,TGTGCCAGCAGTTTATCGTACGGTGCTAATCAGCCCCAGCATTTT